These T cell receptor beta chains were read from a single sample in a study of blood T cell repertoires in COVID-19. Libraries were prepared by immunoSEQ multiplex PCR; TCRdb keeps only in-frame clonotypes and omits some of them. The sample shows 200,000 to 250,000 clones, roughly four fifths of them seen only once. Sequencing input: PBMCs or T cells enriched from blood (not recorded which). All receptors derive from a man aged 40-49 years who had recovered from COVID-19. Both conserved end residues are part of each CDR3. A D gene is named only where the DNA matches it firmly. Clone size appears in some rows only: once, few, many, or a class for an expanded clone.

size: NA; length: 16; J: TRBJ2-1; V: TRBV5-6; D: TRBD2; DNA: TGTGCCAGCAGCTTTGGGCCCAGCGGGATCCTCCATGAGCAGTTCTTC; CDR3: CASSFGPSGILHEQFF
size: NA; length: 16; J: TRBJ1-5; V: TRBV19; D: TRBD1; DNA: TGTGCCAGTAGTTCCCAGGGGGCTCGGGGCAATCAGCCCCAGCATTTT; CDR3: CASSSQGARGNQPQHF
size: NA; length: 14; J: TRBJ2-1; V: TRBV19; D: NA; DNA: TGTGCCAGTAGTATAGATAGGTCTACGACAAGAAAGTTCTTC; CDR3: CASSIDRSTTRKFF
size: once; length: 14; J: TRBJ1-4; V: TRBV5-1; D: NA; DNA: TGCGCCAGCAGCTTGAGGGGCGGGGATGAAAAACTGTTTTTT; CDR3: CASSLRGGDEKLFF
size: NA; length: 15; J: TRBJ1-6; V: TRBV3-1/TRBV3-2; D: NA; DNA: TGTGCCAGCAGCCAAGATCCGGCGGTCAGTTCACCCCTCCACTTT; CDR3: CASSQDPAVSSPLHF
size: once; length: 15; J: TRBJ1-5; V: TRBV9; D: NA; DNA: TGTGCCAGCAGCGTAGGGGGCGGGGAAGGTCAGCCCCAGCATTTT; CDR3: CASSVGGGEGQPQHF
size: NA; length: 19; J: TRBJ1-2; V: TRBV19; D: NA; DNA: TGTGCCAGTAGTATAGAAGGGGAAGGACGGCCTATTTGGAACTATGGCTACACCTTC; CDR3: CASSIEGEGRPIWNYGYTF
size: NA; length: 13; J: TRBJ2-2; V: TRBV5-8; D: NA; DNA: TGTGCCAGCAGCTACCGAGCGACCGGGGAGCTGTTTTTT; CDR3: CASSYRATGELFF
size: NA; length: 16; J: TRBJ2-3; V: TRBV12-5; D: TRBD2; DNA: TGTGCTAGTGGTCCCCCTCGAGCGGGGGGGGTAGATACGCAGTATTTT; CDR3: CASGPPRAGGVDTQYF
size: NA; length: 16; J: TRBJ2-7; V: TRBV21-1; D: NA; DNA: TGTGCCAGCAGCGTTGGTGGGCAGGGTAATCGCTACGAGCAGTACTTC; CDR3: CASSVGGQGNRYEQYF
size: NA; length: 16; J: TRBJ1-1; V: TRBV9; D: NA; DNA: TGTGCCAGCAGCGTAGGTCCAGGTCCCATGAACACTGAAGCTTTCTTT; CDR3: CASSVGPGPMNTEAFF
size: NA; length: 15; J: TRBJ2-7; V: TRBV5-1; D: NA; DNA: TGCGCCAGCAGCTTGGGGGTAGACTCATTTCATAATCAGTACTTC; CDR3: CASSLGVDSFHNQYF
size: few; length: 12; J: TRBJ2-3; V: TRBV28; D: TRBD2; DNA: TGTGCCAGCAGTTCCGGACTAGCTTTCCAGTATTTT; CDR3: CASSSGLAFQYF
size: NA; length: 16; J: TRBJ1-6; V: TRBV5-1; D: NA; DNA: TGCGCCAGCAGCTTGGTTGGAGGAAACAGTAATTCACCCCTCCACTTT; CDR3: CASSLVGGNSNSPLHF
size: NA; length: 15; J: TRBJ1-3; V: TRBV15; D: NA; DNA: TGTGCCACCAGCAGAGGTCCGAGCTCTGGAAACACCATATATTTT; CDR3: CATSRGPSSGNTIYF
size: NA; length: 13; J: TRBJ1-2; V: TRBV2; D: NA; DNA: TGTGCCAGCAGTGACAAACCTACGATAGGCTACACCTTC; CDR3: CASSDKPTIGYTF
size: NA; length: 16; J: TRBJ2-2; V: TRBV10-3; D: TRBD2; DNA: TGTGCCACCACCGGGACTAGCGGATTGAACACCGGGGAGCTGTTTTTT; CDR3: CATTGTSGLNTGELFF
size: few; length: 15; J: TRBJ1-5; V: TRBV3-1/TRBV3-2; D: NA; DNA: TGTGCCAGCAGCCAAGATTTAACTAATTATCAGCCCCAGCATTTT; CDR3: CASSQDLTNYQPQHF
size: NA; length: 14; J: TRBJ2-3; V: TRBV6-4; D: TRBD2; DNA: TGTGCCAGCAGTGACTCGCGGGGGGCAGATACGCAGTATTTT; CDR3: CASSDSRGADTQYF
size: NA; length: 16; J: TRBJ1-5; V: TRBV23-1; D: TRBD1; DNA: TGCGCCAGCAGTCACGGACAGGGGGTTGGCAATCAGCCCCAGCATTTT; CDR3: CASSHGQGVGNQPQHF
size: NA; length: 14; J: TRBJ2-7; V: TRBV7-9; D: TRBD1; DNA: TGTGCCAGCAGCCTCAATGGACAGGGTGCCGAGCAGTACTTC; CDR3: CASSLNGQGAEQYF
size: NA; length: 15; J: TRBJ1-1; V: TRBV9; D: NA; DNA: TGTGCCAGCAGCGTAGGACCGGGGGTGAACACTGAAGCTTTCTTT; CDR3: CASSVGPGVNTEAFF
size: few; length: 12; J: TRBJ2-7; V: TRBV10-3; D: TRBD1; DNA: TGTGCCATCGGGGGACAGGGCTACGAGCAGTACTTC; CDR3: CAIGGQGYEQYF
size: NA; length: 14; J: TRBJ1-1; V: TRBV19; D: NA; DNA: TGTGCCAGTATGGTATGGATCGGCGGCACTGAAGCTTTCTTT; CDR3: CASMVWIGGTEAFF
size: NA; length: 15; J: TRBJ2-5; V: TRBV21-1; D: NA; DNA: TGTGCCAGCAGCAAACCGGGACAGGGAGGAGAGACCCAGTACTTC; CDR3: CASSKPGQGGETQYF
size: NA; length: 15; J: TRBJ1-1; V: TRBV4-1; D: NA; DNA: TGCGCCAGCAGCCAAGATGAGACAGGTAGTCTGTGGGCTTTCTTT; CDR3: CASSQDETGSLWAFF
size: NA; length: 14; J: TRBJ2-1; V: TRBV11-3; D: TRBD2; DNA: TGTGCCAGCAGCAAAGACCTGACGACTAGCGAGCAGTTCTTC; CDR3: CASSKDLTTSEQFF
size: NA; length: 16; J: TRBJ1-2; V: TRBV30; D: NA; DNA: TGTGCCTGGAGCCTTGGGGGGGGCGTAATATGGGATGGCTACACCTTC; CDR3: CAWSLGGGVIWDGYTF
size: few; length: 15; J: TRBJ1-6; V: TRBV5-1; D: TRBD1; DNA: TGCGCCAGCAGCCCGGACAGGGGACGAGGTTCACCCCTCCACTTT; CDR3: CASSPDRGRGSPLHF
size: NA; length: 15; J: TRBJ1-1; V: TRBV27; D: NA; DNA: TGTGCCAGCAGTTTATTCTCCACCCCGCGCACTGAAGCTTTCTTT; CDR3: CASSLFSTPRTEAFF
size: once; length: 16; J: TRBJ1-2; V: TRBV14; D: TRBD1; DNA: TGTGCCAGCAGCCAAGATCAGAGACAGGGAAACTATGGCTACACCTTC; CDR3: CASSQDQRQGNYGYTF
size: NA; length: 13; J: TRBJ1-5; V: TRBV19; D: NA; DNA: TGTGCCAGTAGAGACAGTCACAATCAGCCCCAGCATTTT; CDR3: CASRDSHNQPQHF
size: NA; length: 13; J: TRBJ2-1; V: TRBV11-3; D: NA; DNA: TGTGCCAGCAGCTTGGGCAGTTACAATGAGCAGTTCTTC; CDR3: CASSLGSYNEQFF
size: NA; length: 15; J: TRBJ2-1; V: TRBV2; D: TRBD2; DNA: TGTGCCAGCAGTGTTAGCGGGAGGGCCATTGGTGAGCAGTTCTTC; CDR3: CASSVSGRAIGEQFF
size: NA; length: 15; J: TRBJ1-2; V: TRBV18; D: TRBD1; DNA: TGTGCCAGCTCACCATGGGACAGCTCTAACTATGGCTACACCTTC; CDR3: CASSPWDSSNYGYTF
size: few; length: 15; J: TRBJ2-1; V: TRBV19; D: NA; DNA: TGTGCCACCTCAGGGGGACTGGCGGGAGGAGGTGAGCAGTTCTTC; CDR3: CATSGGLAGGGEQFF
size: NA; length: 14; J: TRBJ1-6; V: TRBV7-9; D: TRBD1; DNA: TGTGCCAGCAGCTTAGTGCAGGGGGGTTCACCCCTCCACTTT; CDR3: CASSLVQGGSPLHF
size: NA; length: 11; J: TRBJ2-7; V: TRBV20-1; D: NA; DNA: TGCAGTGCTAGAGAGTCCGGGGAGCAGTACTTC; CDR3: CSARESGEQYF
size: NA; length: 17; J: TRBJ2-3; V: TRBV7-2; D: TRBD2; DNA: TGTGCCAGCAGCCAGGGAACTAGCGGAACTAGCACAGATACGCAGTATTTT; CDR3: CASSQGTSGTSTDTQYF
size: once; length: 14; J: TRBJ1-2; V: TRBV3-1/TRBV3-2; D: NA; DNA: TGTGCCAGCAGCCCGGGTCTCCTCAACTATGGCTACACCTTC; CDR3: CASSPGLLNYGYTF
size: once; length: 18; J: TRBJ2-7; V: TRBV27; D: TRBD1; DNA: TGTGCCAGCAGTCCCGGACAGGGGGCGCTTATGGTTCCCTACGAGCAGTACTTC; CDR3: CASSPGQGALMVPYEQYF
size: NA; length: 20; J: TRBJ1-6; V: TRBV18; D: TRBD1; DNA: TGTGCCAGCTCACAAACCCGGGACAGGGGTTCAGGATCCTATAATTCACCCCTCCACTTT; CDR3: CASSQTRDRGSGSYNSPLHF
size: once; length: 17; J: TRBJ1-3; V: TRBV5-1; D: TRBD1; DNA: TGCGCCAGCAGCTCTCGGACAGGGGGCTACTCTGGAAACACCATATATTTT; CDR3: CASSSRTGGYSGNTIYF
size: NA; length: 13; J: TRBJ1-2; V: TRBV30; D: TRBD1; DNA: TGTGCCTGGAGTTTGACAGGGGGCCGAGGCTACACCTTC; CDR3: CAWSLTGGRGYTF
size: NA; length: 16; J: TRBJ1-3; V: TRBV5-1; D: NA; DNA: TGCGCCAGCAGCTTGCCCGGGATCGGAGGTGGAAACACCATATATTTT; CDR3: CASSLPGIGGGNTIYF